This T cell receptor beta chain was recovered during a study of tumor-infiltrating lymphocytes in primary liver carcinoma. Study summary: Tumors measured roughly 4 to 10 cm and were stage T1-T3 N0M0. The study's findings and limits: Tumor-adjacent and tumor-blood pairs shared less of their repertoires than tumor region pairs shared.

Total RNA (about 500 ng) served as template for TCR beta cDNA synthesis primed by a constant-region primer. ARM-PCR, slightly modified, supplied the TCR beta libraries through three nested multiplex PCR rounds. Use of TRBV1-TRBV30 forward primers with a C-beta reverse primer characterized the first two PCR rounds, which lasted nine to eleven cycles each. TCRdb re-analysed the multiplex PCR reads in MiXCR, keeping a single row per CDR3 protein. This table holds about 180,000 distinct CDR3 sequences, over 50% found once. There are 17 residues in the CDR3. Germline V gene data show CDR1 as SEHNR and CDR2 as FQNEAQ (reference sequence). In this sample, this clonotype turned up once. Its antigen is currently unknown. The junction does not match germline at one end; this may be a read error. Germline DNA was extracted alongside blood RNA, which was obtained from unsorted whole blood. Prior to the surgical procedure, 4 to 4.5 milliliters of peripheral blood were collected.

V is TRBV7-9 and J is TRBJ1-1; D may be TRBD1 (6 bases). The sequencing sample was made of peripheral blood. The receptor was derived from a man aged 40-50 years with primary liver carcinoma and hepatitis B virus infection. The CDR3 sequence: CASSPLRRGGMNTEAFF. The DNA for the CDR3 is TGTGCTAGCAGCCCTCTGAGGAGGGGGGGCATGAACACTGAAGCTTTCTTT.